Listed below are T cell receptor beta chains from one sample, sequenced in a study of monozygotic twins with inflammatory bowel disease. Reanalyzing the 5' RACE reads, TCRdb keeps one entry per CDR3 protein, without DNA. The sample holds 170,000 or so distinct CDR3 sequences. The sequencing sample was made of blood. These receptors all come from a human donor with ulcerative colitis or Crohn's disease, or a healthy co-twin of an affected twin (not recorded which). Each CDR3 is given with its conserved first and last residue.

v_gene: TRBV3-1; j_gene: TRBJ2-5; CDR3aa: CASSQGPTRRETQYF
v_gene: TRBV27; j_gene: TRBJ2-7; CDR3aa: CASSSPGVPYEQYF
v_gene: TRBV12-3/TRBV12-4; j_gene: TRBJ1-1; CDR3aa: CASSPIGDTEAFF
v_gene: TRBV21-1; j_gene: TRBJ2-5; CDR3aa: CASSNGWGLKLAERQETQYF
v_gene: TRBV30; j_gene: TRBJ2-3; CDR3aa: CAWMPTSTTDTQYF
v_gene: TRBV4-3; j_gene: TRBJ2-7; CDR3aa: CASSQDRGQGATF
v_gene: TRBV27; j_gene: TRBJ1-1; CDR3aa: CASSQTGANTEAFF
v_gene: TRBV19; j_gene: TRBJ1-1; CDR3aa: CASTYSRGTEAFF
v_gene: TRBV20-1; j_gene: TRBJ2-5; CDR3aa: CSARSLTGSQETQYF
v_gene: TRBV30; j_gene: TRBJ2-2; CDR3aa: CAWSVRLRNTGELFF
v_gene: TRBV6-1; j_gene: TRBJ1-2; CDR3aa: CASKSGIDYGYTF
v_gene: TRBV12-3/TRBV12-4; j_gene: TRBJ1-1; CDR3aa: CASRPTGGWETEAFF
v_gene: TRBV12-3/TRBV12-4; j_gene: TRBJ1-5; CDR3aa: CASSLTGSRNQPQHF
v_gene: TRBV7-9; j_gene: TRBJ2-1; CDR3aa: CASSLATGTSSYNEQFF
v_gene: TRBV20-1; j_gene: TRBJ1-4; CDR3aa: CSARKLANEKLFF
v_gene: TRBV18; j_gene: TRBJ1-2; CDR3aa: CASSPLPPDTTF
v_gene: TRBV30; j_gene: TRBJ1-1; CDR3aa: CAWLKGTGAEAFF
v_gene: TRBV18; j_gene: TRBJ2-7; CDR3aa: CASSQGSGRTVYEQYF
v_gene: TRBV4-3; j_gene: TRBJ2-2; CDR3aa: CASRSDRTTGELFF
v_gene: TRBV18; j_gene: TRBJ2-1; CDR3aa: CASSPPGTSGNILGEQFF
v_gene: TRBV5-1; j_gene: TRBJ1-1; CDR3aa: CASSLGEGVTVEAFF
v_gene: TRBV30; j_gene: TRBJ1-2; CDR3aa: CAWSGGVYGYTF
v_gene: TRBV5-1; j_gene: TRBJ1-1; CDR3aa: CASSDPDGQNEAFF
v_gene: TRBV29-1; j_gene: TRBJ2-5; CDR3aa: CSSDRDGETQYF
v_gene: TRBV10-3; j_gene: TRBJ1-2; CDR3aa: CAISESLHRGFYGYTF
v_gene: TRBV2; j_gene: TRBJ1-5; CDR3aa: CASDRGGGQPQHF
v_gene: TRBV5-6; j_gene: TRBJ2-5; CDR3aa: CASRTGQQETQYF
v_gene: TRBV28; j_gene: TRBJ1-3; CDR3aa: CASSLGGGSGNTIYF
v_gene: TRBV5-4; j_gene: TRBJ2-4; CDR3aa: CASSSGQGAAKNIQYF
v_gene: TRBV6-1; j_gene: TRBJ2-2; CDR3aa: CASWTNTGELFF
v_gene: TRBV7-2; j_gene: TRBJ2-1; CDR3aa: CASSLRGGRRNSYNEQFF
v_gene: TRBV5-1; j_gene: TRBJ1-1; CDR3aa: CASSLRTNTEAFF
v_gene: TRBV29-1; j_gene: TRBJ2-2; CDR3aa: CSVDLLAGVGTGELFF
v_gene: TRBV5-1; j_gene: TRBJ2-5; CDR3aa: CASSLGPTGTGGPETQYF
v_gene: TRBV27; j_gene: TRBJ2-6; CDR3aa: CASSLSWWGTSGSFSGANVLTF
v_gene: TRBV7-2; j_gene: TRBJ2-5; CDR3aa: CASSLVDRSQETQYF
v_gene: TRBV2; j_gene: TRBJ2-6; CDR3aa: CASRAGTGFSGANVLTF
v_gene: TRBV25-1; j_gene: TRBJ1-6; CDR3aa: CASTVSDRGHSPLHF
v_gene: TRBV7-2; j_gene: TRBJ2-2; CDR3aa: CASSLTAGTAYTGELFF